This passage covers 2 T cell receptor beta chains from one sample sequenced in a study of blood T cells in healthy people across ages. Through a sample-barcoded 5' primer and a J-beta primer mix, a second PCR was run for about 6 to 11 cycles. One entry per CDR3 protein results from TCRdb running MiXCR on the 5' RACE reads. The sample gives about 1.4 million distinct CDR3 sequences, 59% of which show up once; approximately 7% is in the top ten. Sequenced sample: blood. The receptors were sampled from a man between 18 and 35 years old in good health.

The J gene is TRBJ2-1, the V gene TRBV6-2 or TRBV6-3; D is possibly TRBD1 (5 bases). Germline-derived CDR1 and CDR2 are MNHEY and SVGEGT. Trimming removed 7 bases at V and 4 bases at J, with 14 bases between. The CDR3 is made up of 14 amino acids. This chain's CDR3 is CASKGRVGYNEQFF. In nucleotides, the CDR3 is TGTGCCAGCAAGGGCAGGGTCGGGTACAATGAGCAGTTCTTC.

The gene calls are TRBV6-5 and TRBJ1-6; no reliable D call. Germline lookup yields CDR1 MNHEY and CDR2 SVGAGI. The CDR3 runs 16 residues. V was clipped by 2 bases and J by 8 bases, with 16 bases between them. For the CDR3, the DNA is TGTGCCAGCAGTTACCGTGGTCAATCCCTATATTCACCCCTCCACTTT. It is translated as CASSYRGQSLYSPLHF.